A selection of T cell receptor beta chains follows, all from one sample in a study of neoadjuvant anti-PD-1 for oral cavity cancer. Repertoires were generated with immunoSEQ multiplex PCR, while TCRdb's copy carries only in-frame clones and drops some. Among roughly 15,000 clones listed, roughly three fifths were seen once. The material sequenced was PBMCs, taken before nivolumab (anti-PD-1) treatment. The receptors shown here come from a person between 40 and 85 years old with oral cavity squamous cell carcinoma. The CDR3 runs from the conserved cysteine through the conserved F or W. The order of the fields is clone size, V gene, J gene, D gene, CDR3 protein, CDR3 DNA. A D gene is named only where the DNA matches it firmly. The size of a clone is reported for some rows only, either as once, few or many, or as a class for expanded clones.

clone size: NA; V gene: TRBV6-1; J gene: TRBJ1-2; D gene: NA; CDR3 protein: CASSVWGGDGYTF; CDR3 DNA: TGTGCCAGCAGTGTTTGGGGAGGCGATGGCTACACCTTC
clone size: NA; V gene: TRBV5-6; J gene: TRBJ2-2; D gene: NA; CDR3 protein: CASSLGEAGVTGELFF; CDR3 DNA: TGTGCCAGCAGCTTGGGAGAGGCAGGGGTCACCGGGGAGCTGTTTTTT
clone size: few; V gene: TRBV4-1; J gene: TRBJ1-1; D gene: NA; CDR3 protein: CASSQDPGVTEAFF; CDR3 DNA: TGCGCCAGCAGCCAAGATCCCGGGGTCACTGAAGCTTTCTTT
clone size: few; V gene: TRBV6-5; J gene: TRBJ2-2; D gene: TRBD1; CDR3 protein: CASRGQGDTGELFF; CDR3 DNA: TGTGCCAGCAGGGGACAGGGGGACACCGGGGAGCTGTTTTTT
clone size: NA; V gene: TRBV28; J gene: TRBJ1-5; D gene: NA; CDR3 protein: CAAGSPEHF; CDR3 DNA: TGTGCCGCTGGAAGCCCGGAGCATTTT
clone size: NA; V gene: TRBV7-2; J gene: TRBJ2-5; D gene: NA; CDR3 protein: CASTWRGAEETQYF; CDR3 DNA: TGTGCCAGCACCTGGAGGGGGGCGGAAGAGACCCAGTACTTC
clone size: few; V gene: TRBV4-1; J gene: TRBJ1-4; D gene: NA; CDR3 protein: CASSQDSQPTNEKLFF; CDR3 DNA: TGCGCCAGCAGCCAAGATAGCCAGCCAACTAATGAAAAACTGTTTTTT
clone size: few; V gene: TRBV5-4; J gene: TRBJ2-3; D gene: TRBD2; CDR3 protein: CASSPRLAGTTDTQYF; CDR3 DNA: TGTGCCAGCAGCCCTAGACTAGCGGGGACCACAGATACGCAGTATTTT
clone size: few; V gene: TRBV28; J gene: TRBJ1-5; D gene: NA; CDR3 protein: CASSLKVQPQHF; CDR3 DNA: TGTGCCAGCAGTTTGAAAGTTCAGCCCCAGCATTTT
clone size: NA; V gene: TRBV6-4; J gene: TRBJ1-4; D gene: NA; CDR3 protein: CASSPEGRSEKLFF; CDR3 DNA: TGTGCCAGCAGCCCGGAAGGTCGGAGTGAAAAACTGTTTTTT
clone size: NA; V gene: TRBV6-5; J gene: TRBJ2-3; D gene: NA; CDR3 protein: CASSYGLATDTQYF; CDR3 DNA: TGTGCCAGCAGTTACGGGCTAGCTACAGATACGCAGTATTTT
clone size: NA; V gene: TRBV9; J gene: TRBJ2-1; D gene: TRBD2; CDR3 protein: CASAGLAPNEQFF; CDR3 DNA: TGTGCCAGCGCGGGACTAGCGCCCAATGAGCAGTTCTTC
clone size: few; V gene: TRBV6-5; J gene: TRBJ1-3; D gene: NA; CDR3 protein: CASGSRGAGNTIYF; CDR3 DNA: TGTGCCAGTGGATCGAGGGGAGCTGGAAACACCATATATTTT